These T cell receptor beta chains were read from a single sample in a study of blood T cell repertoires in COVID-19. Some clones are missing from TCRdb's copy, which holds only in-frame ones; the method was immunoSEQ multiplex PCR. The repertoire has around 190,000 clones, around 85% of them found once; the top ten carry around 8.6%. The sequenced material came from peripheral blood. Receptors originate from a man between 45 and 60 years old with active or convalescent COVID-19. The CDR3 runs from the conserved cysteine through the conserved F or W. A D gene is named only where the DNA matches it firmly. Expanded clones are given a class, and other clones once, few, many or no size at all.

j_gene	d_gene	abundance	v_gene	len	CDR3nt	CDR3aa
TRBJ1-1	TRBD1	NA	TRBV19	15	TGTGCCAGTAGGACAGGGGCCTCGGGCCACACTGAAGCTTTCTTT	CASRTGASGHTEAFF
TRBJ1-2	NA	NA	TRBV11-2	16	TGTGCCAGCAGCTTAGAGCCGCCCCCAGTCTACTATGGCTACACCTTC	CASSLEPPPVYYGYTF
TRBJ2-1	TRBD2	NA	TRBV4-1	17	TGCGCCAGCAGCCAAGATAAGACTAGCGGACATCACAATGAGCAGTTCTTC	CASSQDKTSGHHNEQFF
TRBJ2-5	TRBD1	NA	TRBV7-6	15	TGTGCCAGCAGCTTAGCCCCACAGGGGCAAGAGACCCAGTACTTC	CASSLAPQGQETQYF
TRBJ1-1	NA	NA	TRBV3-1/TRBV3-2	14	TGTGCCAGCAGCCAAGTGGGAGAGGAAACTGAAGCTTTCTTT	CASSQVGEETEAFF
TRBJ1-4	TRBD1	many	TRBV18	14	TGTGCCAGCTCACCCGGGACAGTAGATGAAAAACTGTTTTTT	CASSPGTVDEKLFF
TRBJ2-5	TRBD2	NA	TRBV9	16	TGTGCCAGCAGCGTAGATAGCGGGGGGATAACCGAGACCCAGTACTTC	CASSVDSGGITETQYF
TRBJ2-4	NA	NA	TRBV29-1	15	TGCAGCGTGGGACAGGGGAAGCGGGAGGGGGACATTCAGTACTTC	CSVGQGKREGDIQYF
TRBJ2-1	NA	NA	TRBV5-5	14	TGTGCCAGCAGCTCCCGTTCATACTCCCATGAGCAGTTCTTC	CASSSRSYSHEQFF
TRBJ2-3	TRBD2	NA	TRBV28	14	TGTGCCAGCAGTCCCGGGGGGGTCCCAGATACGCAGTATTTT	CASSPGGVPDTQYF
TRBJ1-2	TRBD1	NA	TRBV7-2	14	TGTGCCAGCACCCTGGGGACAGGGAACTATGGCTACACCTTC	CASTLGTGNYGYTF
TRBJ2-1	TRBD2	NA	TRBV7-3	14	TGTGCCAGCAGCTCAGAGGGACTAGCTATTGAGCAGTTCTTC	CASSSEGLAIEQFF
TRBJ1-2	TRBD1	few	TRBV7-9	12	TGTGCCAGCAGCGAGCCTGAGGGGGCAGGTACCTTC	CASSEPEGAGTF
TRBJ1-3	TRBD1	NA	TRBV28	14	TGTGCCAGCAGTGAACAGGGGGTTGGAAACACCATATATTTT	CASSEQGVGNTIYF
TRBJ1-1	NA	NA	TRBV5-1	13	TGCGCCAGCAGCTTGATGAGCGGGGGAGAAGCTTTCTTT	CASSLMSGGEAFF
TRBJ1-6	TRBD1	NA	TRBV7-2	15	TGTGCCAGCAGCCTTCTACAGGGGATAAATTCACCCCTCCACTTT	CASSLLQGINSPLHF
TRBJ2-1	NA	few	TRBV19	12	TGTGCCAGTAGTACCCCTGGCAGGGGGCAGTTCTTC	CASSTPGRGQFF
TRBJ2-3	NA	NA	TRBV24-1	14	TGTGCCACCCCCGGGATTTCCGGCACAGATACGCAGTATTTT	CATPGISGTDTQYF
TRBJ2-7	NA	few	TRBV18	12	TGTGCCAGCTCAACGGCGGCGGCCGAGCAGTACTTC	CASSTAAAEQYF
TRBJ1-2	NA	NA	TRBV9	14	TGTGCCAGCAGCGCCCAGGGCGCTGCCTATGGCTACACCTTC	CASSAQGAAYGYTF
TRBJ2-1	TRBD1	few	TRBV2	15	TGTGCCAGCAGTGCTGGGACAGGGCCCTTGAATGAGCAGTTCTTC	CASSAGTGPLNEQFF
TRBJ1-1	TRBD1	NA	TRBV6-5	13	TGTGCCAGCACTCAGACAGGGCGGTCTGAAGCTTTCTTT	CASTQTGRSEAFF
TRBJ2-1	TRBD2	NA	TRBV4-2	15	TGTGCCAGCAGCCAAGTTCTAGCGGGCTCAGGTGAGCAGTTCTTC	CASSQVLAGSGEQFF
TRBJ1-2	NA	NA	TRBV15	15	TGTGCCACCAGCAGGGCGGAGCGGGACCTTGATGGCTACACCTTC	CATSRAERDLDGYTF
TRBJ2-1	TRBD1	NA	TRBV14	15	TGTGCCAGCAGCCCACGGACAGGGAAAAACGAGAGGCAGTTCTTC	CASSPRTGKNERQFF
TRBJ1-6	NA	NA	TRBV6-5	15	TGTGCCAGCAATGCAAGGGAAGAGGGTTATTCACCCCTCCACTTT	CASNAREEGYSPLHF
TRBJ1-5	NA	NA	TRBV19	14	TGTGCCAGTAACGGGGTAAATAGCAATCAGCCCCAGCATTTT	CASNGVNSNQPQHF
TRBJ1-3	NA	NA	TRBV3-1/TRBV3-2	12	TGTGCCAGCAGCCAAGAGAGGAACACCATATATTTT	CASSQERNTIYF
TRBJ1-2	NA	few	TRBV6-5	13	TGTGCCAGCAGCAGGGGCCTTAACTATGGCTACACCTTC	CASSRGLNYGYTF
TRBJ2-3	NA	NA	TRBV19	12	TGTGCCAGTAGTGTGGACTATTCAAAGCAGTATTTT	CASSVDYSKQYF
TRBJ2-7	NA	NA	TRBV2	14	TGTGCCACCCGATCGGAGTCGTTTCTTTACGAGCAGTACTTC	CATRSESFLYEQYF
TRBJ2-1	NA	NA	TRBV11-3	15	TGTGCCAGCAGCTTAGTTGGGGCGTCCTACAATGAGCAGTTCTTC	CASSLVGASYNEQFF
TRBJ2-1	TRBD1	NA	TRBV3-1/TRBV3-2	15	TGTGCCAGCAGCCAAGGTGGGACAGGGGGCAATGAGCAGTTCTTC	CASSQGGTGGNEQFF
TRBJ2-5	TRBD2	NA	TRBV24-1	16	TGTGCCACCAGTGATTATGGGACTAGTTCATGGGAGACCCAGTACTTC	CATSDYGTSSWETQYF
TRBJ1-5	TRBD1	NA	TRBV6-1	14	TGTGCCAGCAGTGAGGACAGGGGAGATCAGCCCCAGCATTTT	CASSEDRGDQPQHF
TRBJ1-1	NA	few	TRBV28	12	TGTGCCAGCAGAAGCCCCCCGGCTGAAGCTTTCTTT	CASRSPPAEAFF
TRBJ2-7	TRBD2	few	TRBV6-5	13	TGTGCCAGCAGTACTAGCGGGGTCTACGAGCAGTACTTC	CASSTSGVYEQYF
TRBJ1-5	NA	NA	TRBV18	16	TGTGCCAGCTCACCACAATCCGGGACACCCAATCAGCCCCAGCATTTT	CASSPQSGTPNQPQHF
TRBJ2-1	NA	NA	TRBV18	16	TGTGCCAGCTCACCACCGAATGCGGGCGGTCACAATGAGCAGTTCTTC	CASSPPNAGGHNEQFF
TRBJ1-2	NA	NA	TRBV12-3/TRBV12-4	13	TGTGCCAGCAGTTTAGCCGAGGGAATTGGCTACACCTTC	CASSLAEGIGYTF
TRBJ1-2	NA	NA	TRBV28	15	TGTGCCAGCAGTTTAGACCTCCAGGGTAACTATGGCTACACCTTC	CASSLDLQGNYGYTF
TRBJ1-1	NA	once	TRBV5-4	14	TGTGCCAGCAGCTTTGTAGGGGAGAACACTGAAGCTTTCTTT	CASSFVGENTEAFF
TRBJ1-2	NA	once	TRBV29-1	13	TGCAGCGTTTTGATGCAGGGAAACTATGGCTACACCTTC	CSVLMQGNYGYTF
TRBJ1-1	NA	NA	TRBV7-2	13	TGTGCCAGCAGCAATGATGCCGGGACTGAAGCTTTCTTT	CASSNDAGTEAFF
TRBJ1-1	NA	NA	TRBV18	11	TGTGCCAGCTCGTCCGACACTGAAGCTTTCTTT	CASSSDTEAFF
TRBJ2-1	TRBD1	once	TRBV7-3	15	TGTGCCAGCAGCCCCCCTGGGGACAGGGTCAATGAGCAGTTCTTC	CASSPPGDRVNEQFF
TRBJ1-5	NA	NA	TRBV24-1	16	TGTGCCACCAGTGACCGGAAACCGGGGGGCGATCAGCCCCAGCATTTT	CATSDRKPGGDQPQHF
TRBJ2-7	NA	NA	TRBV5-6	11	TGTGCCAGCAGCTCAATCTACGAGCAGTACTTC	CASSSIYEQYF
TRBJ1-2	NA	NA	TRBV6-6	15	TGTGCCAGCAGTTACCCGAGAGGAGGGGAAAATGGCTACACCTTC	CASSYPRGGENGYTF
TRBJ2-2	NA	NA	TRBV12-5	14	TGTGCTAGTGGTTCGGGGGGCCCCACCGGGGAGCTGTTTTTT	CASGSGGPTGELFF
TRBJ2-3	NA	NA	TRBV5-1	15	TGCGCCAGCAGCTTGGGGCCGGCGGCCACAGATACGCAGTATTTT	CASSLGPAATDTQYF